This T cell receptor (beta chain) was retrieved from a study of T cells in Graves' hyperthyroidism and ophthalmopathy. In germline, CDR1 is DFQATT, CDR2 SNEGSKA (reference sequence). This CDR3 comprises 13 residues. Fresh peripheral blood, approximately 10 ml, was the source of the PBMCs. This clonotype has more than one count but fewer than ten. Amplified TCR beta CDR3 regions came from RNA transcripts. Carried out on the TCR CDR3, a first-round RT-PCR used the HTBI primer set. One entry per CDR3 protein, called by TCRdb with MiXCR from the multiplex PCR reads. The table includes over 550,000 distinct CDR3 sequences, over 15% detected once.

Sequencing was performed on blood. The origin of this receptor is a woman under 30 with Graves' hyperthyroidism. The genes are TRBV20-1 and TRBJ2-3; the match to TRBD2 covers 9 bases. The CDR3 is CSAAGLAGDTQYF. The CDR3 region has the DNA TGCAGCGCCGCGGGACTAGCTGGAGATACGCAGTATTTT.